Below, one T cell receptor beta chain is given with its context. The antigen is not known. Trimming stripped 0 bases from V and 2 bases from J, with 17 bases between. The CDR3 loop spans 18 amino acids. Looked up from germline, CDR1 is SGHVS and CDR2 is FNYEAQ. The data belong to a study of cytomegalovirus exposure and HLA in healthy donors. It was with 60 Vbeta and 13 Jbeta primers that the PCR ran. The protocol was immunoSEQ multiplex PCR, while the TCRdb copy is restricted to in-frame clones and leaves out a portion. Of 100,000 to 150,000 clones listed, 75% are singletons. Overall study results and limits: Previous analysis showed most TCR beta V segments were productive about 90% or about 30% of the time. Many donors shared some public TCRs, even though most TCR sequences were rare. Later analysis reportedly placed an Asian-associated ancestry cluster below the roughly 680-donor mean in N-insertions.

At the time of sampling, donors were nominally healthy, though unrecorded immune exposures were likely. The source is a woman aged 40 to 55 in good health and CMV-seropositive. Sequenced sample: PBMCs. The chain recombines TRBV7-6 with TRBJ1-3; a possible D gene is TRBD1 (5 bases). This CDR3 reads CASSLAQTVTNPGNTIYF. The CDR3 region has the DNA TGTGCCAGCAGCTTAGCTCAGACAGTTACGAACCCTGGAAACACCATATATTTT.